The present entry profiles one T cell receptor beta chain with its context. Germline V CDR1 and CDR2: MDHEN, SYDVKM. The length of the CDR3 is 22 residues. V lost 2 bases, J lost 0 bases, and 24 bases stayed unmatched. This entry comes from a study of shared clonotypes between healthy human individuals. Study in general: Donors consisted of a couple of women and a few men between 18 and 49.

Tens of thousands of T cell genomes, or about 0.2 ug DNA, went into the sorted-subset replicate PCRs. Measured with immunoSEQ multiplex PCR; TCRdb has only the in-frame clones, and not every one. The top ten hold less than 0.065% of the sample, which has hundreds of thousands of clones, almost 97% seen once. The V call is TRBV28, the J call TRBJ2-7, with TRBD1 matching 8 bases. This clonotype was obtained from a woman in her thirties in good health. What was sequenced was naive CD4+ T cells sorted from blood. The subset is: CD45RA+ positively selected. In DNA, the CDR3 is TGTGCCAGCAGTTTAGGTCGTCCCCTCCGCCTTCTAGACAGGGGAAGCTCCTACGAGCAGTACTTC. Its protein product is CASSLGRPLRLLDRGSSYEQYF. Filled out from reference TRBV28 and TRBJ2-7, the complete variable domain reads DVKVTQSSRYLVKRTGEKVFLECVQDMDHENMFWYRQDPGLGLRLIYFSYDVKMKEKGDIPEGYSVSREKKERFSLILESASTNQTSMYLCASSLGRPLRLLDRGSSYEQYFGPGTRLTVT.